The 18 T cell receptor beta chains below all came from one sample that was sequenced in a study of vaccination and CD4 T cells after COVID-19. Cultured CD4+ T cells had their DNA profiled by the Oncomine TCR Beta short-read assay. TCRdb redid the calling of the PCR reads with MiXCR, one entry per CDR3 protein. The sample has about 6,600 distinct CDR3 sequences, 30% to 45% seen once. Antigen specificity for these receptors is unknown. Treatment noted: roughly 11-day PBMC culture with coronavirus spike peptide pools or control peptides (ViraFEST assay). Collection of the unexposed donor's CD4+ T cells took place before the COVID-19 pandemic (2011-2018). The specimen was CD4+ T cells from blood, cultured in vitro. The receptors come from a human donor in good health.

The chain combines TRBV6-5 with TRBJ1-1, with D perhaps TRBD1 (5 bases). Trimming took 0 bases from V and 4 from J, leaving 12 bases between them. There are 15 residues in the CDR3. Germline V gene lookup returns CDR1 MNHEY and CDR2 SVGAGI. CDR3 sequence (DNA): TGTGCCAGCAGTTACTCGATCGGGGGGGGCACTGAAGCTTTCTTT. Encoded protein: CASSYSIGGGTEAFF.

The rearrangement joins TRBV20-1 to TRBJ2-1, with 10 bases aligning to TRBD2. CDR3 length equals 17 residues. Germline V gene data show CDR1 as DFQATT and CDR2 as SNEGSKA (reference sequence). V gave up 5 bases and J gave up 1 base; unmatched junction bases: 11. For the CDR3, the DNA is TGCAGTGCTCCGCGGGGCGAACTAGCGGGGTCCTACAATGAGCAGTTCTTC. Translating it yields CSAPRGELAGSYNEQFF.

This chain joins TRBV10-3 and TRBJ2-3; TRBD2 matches at 7 bases. CDR3 size: 17 residues. CDR1 is ENHRY, CDR2 SYGVKD, per germline. With V trimmed by 6 bases and J by 3 bases, 15 bases remained unmatched. The CDR3 here is CAIRGSTPGLTTDTQYF. In DNA, the CDR3 is TGTGCCATCAGGGGCTCAACGCCGGGACTAACGACAGATACGCAGTATTTT.

This clonotype has a handful of counts. This chain links TRBV27 with TRBJ1-5; the D gene is possibly TRBD1 (6 bases). Trimming took 5 bases from V and 5 from J, leaving 13 bases between them. The CDR3 consists of 14 residues. Germline values: CDR1 MNHEY, CDR2 SMNVEV (reference sequence). The DNA for the CDR3 is TGTGCCAGCAGTGAAACGGACAGCTATCAGCCCCAGCATTTT. Protein product: CASSETDSYQPQHF.

This clonotype has more than one count but fewer than ten. The chain employs TRBV20-1 and TRBJ1-4; 8 bases are a match to TRBD1. The junction had 16 bases not matched to a gene; V was cut back by 6 bases and J by 13 bases. The germline V gene encodes CDR1 DFQATT and CDR2 SNEGSKA (reference sequence). The CDR3 runs 14 residues. The CDR3 nucleotides are TGCAGTGCCGGATTACAGGGGGGTTACAGGGGACTGTTTTTT. Protein sequence: CSAGLQGGYRGLFF.

The gene calls are TRBV19 and TRBJ1-2, with 12 bases matching TRBD1. Germline CDR1 is LNHDA and CDR2 is SQIVND (reference sequence). V trimming: 4 bases; J trimming: 6 bases; junction bases outside the gene matches: 9. The length of the CDR3 is 16 residues. This CDR3 is CASSRGRDRGQDGYTF. Written as DNA, the CDR3 is TGTGCCAGTAGTAGGGGACGGGACAGGGGGCAAGATGGCTACACCTTC.

This chain links TRBV6-1 with TRBJ1-5; D is unclear. CDR1 is MNHNS and CDR2 is SASEGT in the germline V gene. Trimming took 9 bases from V and 5 from J, leaving 5 bases between them. This CDR3 is 10 amino acids long. CDR3 residues: CARKYQPQHF. DNA for the CDR3: TGTGCCAGAAAATATCAGCCCCAGCATTTT.

This clonotype appeared a few times. The genes are TRBV20-1 and TRBJ1-2; D is undetermined. CDR1 is DFQATT, CDR2 SNEGSKA, per germline (reference sequence). V was shortened by 3 bases and J by 0 bases, with 17 bases between the two germline ends. This CDR3 has 16 residues. The DNA of the CDR3 is TGCAGTGCTAGGCCCGGACGGATCCGGGCTAACTATGGCTACACCTTC. It encodes CSARPGRIRANYGYTF.

This chain uses TRBV7-9 with TRBJ1-1; no firm D call. CDR1 and CDR2 from the germline V gene are SEHNR and FQNEAQ (reference sequence). The ends were cut back, 1 base at V and 6 bases at J, with 9 bases in the middle. There are 13 residues in the CDR3. The CDR3 region has the DNA TGTGCCAGCAGCTTAGAAGATCGTGCTGAAGCTTTCTTT. It yields the protein CASSLEDRAEAFF.

The chain combines TRBV6-4 with TRBJ2-3; D is possibly TRBD2 (6 bases). Germline assignment: CDR1 MRHNA and CDR2 SNTAGT. Trimming stripped 2 bases from V and 2 bases from J, with 11 bases between. The CDR3 has 15 residues. CDR3 loop: CASSDTSGHTDTQYF. For the CDR3, the DNA is TGTGCCAGCAGTGACACAAGCGGGCACACAGATACGCAGTATTTT.

The gene calls are TRBV15 and TRBJ1-2; a weak D match, TRBD1 (6 bases). The CDR3 sequence is 12 residues long. Germline loops: CDR1 LNHNV, CDR2 YYDKDF (reference sequence). The germline V and J ends were trimmed by 8 bases and 6 bases, with 13 bases remaining between them. CDR3 DNA sequence: TGTGCCACCGGGAGGGGGGCACATGGCTACACCTTC. Protein sequence: CATGRGAHGYTF.

V is TRBV7-9 and J is TRBJ2-7; D is undetermined. CDR1 is SEHNR and CDR2 is FQNEAQ in the germline V gene (reference sequence). The CDR3 has 12 residues. V was pared by 4 bases and J by 3 bases, with 7 bases between. This CDR3 is CASSSLYYEQYF. The CDR3 DNA sequence: TGTGCCAGCAGCTCCCTTTACTACGAGCAGTACTTC. The full variable domain, completed using reference TRBV7-9 and TRBJ2-7, is DTGVSQNPRHKITKRGQNVTFRCDPISEHNRLYWYRQTLGQGPEFLTYFQNEAQLEKSRLLSDRFSAERPKGSFSTLEIQRTEQGDSAMYLCASSSLYYEQYFGPGTRLTVT.

The rearrangement links TRBV6-4 to TRBJ2-2; D ambiguous. The CDR3 spans 15 residues. Germline CDR1 and CDR2: MRHNA and SNTAGT. V was shortened by 4 bases and J by 3 bases, with 12 bases between the two germline ends. The CDR3 DNA follows: TGTGCCAGCAGTGCCGGGCAGGCAGACACCGGGGAGCTGTTTTTT. It translates to CASSAGQADTGELFF.

This sequence joins TRBV6-4 and TRBJ2-2, with a possible D match to TRBD1 (5 bases). V lost 2 bases to trimming and J lost 1 base, with 11 bases between them. Germline CDR1 and CDR2: MRHNA and SNTAGT. This CDR3 is 16 amino acids long. This CDR3 reads CASSDTVGRNTGELFF. The CDR3 bases are TGTGCCAGCAGTGACACGGTGGGGCGGAACACCGGGGAGCTGTTTTTT.

V usage is TRBV7-6 and J usage is TRBJ1-1; no clear D gene. Germline CDR1 is SGHVS and CDR2 is FNYEAQ. The CDR3 loop spans 13 amino acids. Trimming removed 1 base at V and 7 bases at J, with 10 bases between. DNA for the CDR3: TGTGCCAGCAGCTTAGAATGGGGTGGTGAAGCTTTCTTT. It encodes CASSLEWGGEAFF. The variable domain in full, with the rest retrieved from reference TRBV7-6 and TRBJ1-1, is GAGVSQSPRYKVTKRGQDVALRCDPISGHVSLYWYRQALGQGPEFLTYFNYEAQQDKSGLPNDRFSAERPEGSISTLTIQRTEQRDSAMYRCASSLEWGGEAFFGQGTRLTVV.

The V gene is TRBV20-1, the J gene TRBJ1-5; D possibly corresponds to TRBD1 (5 bases). There are 14 residues in the CDR3. The V and J ends lost 5 bases and 3 bases respectively, with 14 bases between them. In germline, CDR1 is DFQATT, CDR2 SNEGSKA (reference sequence). The CDR3 nucleotides read TGCAGTGCTTTGGGGCAGAACCCCAATCAGCCCCAGCATTTT. It is translated as CSALGQNPNQPQHF.

This chain uses TRBV5-4 with TRBJ2-7, with D possibly TRBD1 on 6 matching bases. Germline V gene sequence: CDR1 SGHNT, CDR2 YYREEE (reference sequence). Deletions cut 4 bases from V and 3 bases from J, with 17 bases between. The CDR3 totals 15 residues. CDR3 sequence (DNA): TGTGCCAGCAGCCCCCACGGACAGCGTGGCTACGAGCAGTACTTC. Residues: CASSPHGQRGYEQYF.

The chain joins TRBV15 to TRBJ1-5; D might be TRBD1 (5 bases). The CDR3 runs 17 residues. Germline assignment: CDR1 LNHNV and CDR2 YYDKDF (reference sequence). V was shortened by 6 bases and J by 3 bases, with 21 bases between the two germline ends. The CDR3 here is CATRDPTEIYDNQPQHF. The CDR3 DNA reads as TGTGCCACCAGAGATCCGACAGAAATTTACGACAATCAGCCCCAGCATTTT.